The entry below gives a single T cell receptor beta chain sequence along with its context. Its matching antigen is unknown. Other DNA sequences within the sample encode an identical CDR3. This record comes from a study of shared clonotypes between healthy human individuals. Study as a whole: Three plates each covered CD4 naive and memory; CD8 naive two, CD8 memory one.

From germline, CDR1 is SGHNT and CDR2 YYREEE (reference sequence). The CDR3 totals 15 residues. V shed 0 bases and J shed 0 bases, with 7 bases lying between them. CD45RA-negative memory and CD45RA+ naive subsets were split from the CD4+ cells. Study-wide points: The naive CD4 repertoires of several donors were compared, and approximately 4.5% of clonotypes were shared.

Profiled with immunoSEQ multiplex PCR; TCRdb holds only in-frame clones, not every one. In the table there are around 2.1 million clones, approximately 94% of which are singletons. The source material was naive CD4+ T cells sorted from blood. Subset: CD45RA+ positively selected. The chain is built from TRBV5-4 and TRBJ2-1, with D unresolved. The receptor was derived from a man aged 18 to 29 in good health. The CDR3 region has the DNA TGTGCCAGCAGCTTGGAACTGAGCTCCTACAATGAGCAGTTCTTC. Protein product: CASSLELSSYNEQFF. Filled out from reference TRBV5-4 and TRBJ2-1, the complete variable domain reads ETGVTQSPTHLIKTRGQQVTLRCSSQSGHNTVSWYQQALGQGPQFIFQYYREEENGRGNFPPRFSGLQFPNYSSELNVNALELDDSALYLCASSLELSSYNEQFFGPGTRLTVL.